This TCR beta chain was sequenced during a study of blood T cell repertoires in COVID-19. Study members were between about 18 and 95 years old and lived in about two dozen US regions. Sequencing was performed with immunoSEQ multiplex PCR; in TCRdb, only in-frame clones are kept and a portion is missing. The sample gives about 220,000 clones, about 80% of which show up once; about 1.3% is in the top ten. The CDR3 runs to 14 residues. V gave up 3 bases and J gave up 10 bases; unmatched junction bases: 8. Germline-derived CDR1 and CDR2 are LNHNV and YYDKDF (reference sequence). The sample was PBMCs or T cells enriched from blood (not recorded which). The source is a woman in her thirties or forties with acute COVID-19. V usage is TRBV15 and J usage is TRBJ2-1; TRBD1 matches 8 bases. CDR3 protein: CATSRPDRDGEQFF. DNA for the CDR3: TGTGCCACCAGCAGGCCGGACAGGGACGGGGAGCAGTTCTTC.